The present T cell receptor (beta chain) was sequenced within a study of shared clonotypes between healthy human individuals. The V gene's germline CDR1 is SGHAT and CDR2 FQNNGV. The CDR3 runs to 15 residues. V lost 1 base to trimming and J lost 2 bases; unmatched junction nucleotides: 3. Produced via immunoSEQ multiplex PCR; TCRdb's table is partial and in-frame only. There are approximately 1,500,000 clones in the sample; under 99% occur only once, and about 0.45% lies in the top ten. Sequencing input: naive CD4+ T cells sorted from blood. Subset given: CD45RA+ positively selected. The receptor comes from a man in his thirties or forties in good health. The V gene is TRBV11-2, the J gene TRBJ2-7, with TRBD2 matching 9 bases. CDR3 nucleotide sequence: TGTGCCAGCAGCTTAGCGGGACTAGCTCCCTACGAGCAGTACTTC. It yields the protein CASSLAGLAPYEQYF.